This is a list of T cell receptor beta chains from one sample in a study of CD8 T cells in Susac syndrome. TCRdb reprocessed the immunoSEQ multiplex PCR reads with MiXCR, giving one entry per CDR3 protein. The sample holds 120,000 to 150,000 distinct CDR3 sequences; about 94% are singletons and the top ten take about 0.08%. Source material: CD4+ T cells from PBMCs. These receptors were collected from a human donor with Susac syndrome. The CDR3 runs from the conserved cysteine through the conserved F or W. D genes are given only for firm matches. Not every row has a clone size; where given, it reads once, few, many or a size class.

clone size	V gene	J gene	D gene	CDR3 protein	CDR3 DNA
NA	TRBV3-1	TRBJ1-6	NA	CASRLILGAYNSPLHF	TGTGCCAGCAGACTAATCCTGGGAGCCTATAATTCACCCCTCCACTTT
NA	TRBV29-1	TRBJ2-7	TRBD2	CSVGRGGFSYEQYF	TGCAGCGTTGGGCGGGGGGGTTTCTCCTACGAGCAGTACTTC
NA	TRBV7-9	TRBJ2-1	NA	CASSSGGGGSDEQFF	TGTGCCAGCAGCTCCGGCGGGGGCGGTTCCGATGAGCAGTTCTTC
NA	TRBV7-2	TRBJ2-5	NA	CASSPAVRGGGETQYF	TGTGCCAGCAGCCCCGCCGTTCGGGGTGGGGGAGAGACCCAGTACTTC
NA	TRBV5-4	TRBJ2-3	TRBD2	CASSTQSGISDTQYF	TGTGCCAGCAGCACCCAGAGCGGGATATCAGATACGCAGTATTTT
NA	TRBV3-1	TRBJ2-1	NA	CASSQRGAALYNEQFF	TGTGCCAGCAGCCAGAGGGGAGCGGCGCTCTACAATGAGCAGTTCTTC
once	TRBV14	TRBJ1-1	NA	CASSQEGWNTEAFF	TGTGCCAGCAGCCAGGAGGGTTGGAACACTGAAGCTTTCTTT
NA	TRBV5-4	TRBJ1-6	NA	CASSLGPEGSYNSPLHF	TGTGCCAGCAGCTTGGGACCGGAGGGCTCCTATAATTCACCCCTCCACTTT
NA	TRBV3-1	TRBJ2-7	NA	CASSRTPSAPYEQYF	TGTGCCAGCAGTCGGACTCCCTCGGCCCCCTACGAGCAGTACTTC
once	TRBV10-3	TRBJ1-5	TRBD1	CAISDPDRGRDQPQHF	TGTGCCATCAGTGACCCCGACAGGGGGCGCGACCAGCCCCAGCATTTT
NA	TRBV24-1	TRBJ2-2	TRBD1	CATSEDRAGTGELFF	TGTGCCACCAGTGAAGACAGGGCGGGTACCGGGGAGCTGTTTTTT
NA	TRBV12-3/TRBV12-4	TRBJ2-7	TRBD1	CASSKDRGPTYEQYF	TGTGCCAGCAGTAAAGACAGGGGACCAACCTACGAGCAGTACTTC
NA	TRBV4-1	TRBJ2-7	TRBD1	CASSQDWGMGTGRQEQYF	TGCGCCAGCAGCCAAGATTGGGGGATGGGGACAGGTCGTCAGGAGCAGTACTTC
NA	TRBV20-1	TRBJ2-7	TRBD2	CSASGLRRTSGDGYEQYF	TGCAGTGCTTCCGGACTCCGGCGGACTAGCGGGGACGGGTACGAGCAGTACTTC
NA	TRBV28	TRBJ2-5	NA	CASGTGQETQYF	TGTGCCAGCGGTACAGGACAAGAGACCCAGTACTTC
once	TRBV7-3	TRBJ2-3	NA	CASSSSGSGSTDTQYF	TGTGCCAGCAGCTCCTCGGGGAGCGGGAGCACAGATACGCAGTATTTT
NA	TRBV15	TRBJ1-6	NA	CATSRGRNSPLHF	TGTGCCACCAGCAGAGGACGTAATTCACCCCTCCACTTT
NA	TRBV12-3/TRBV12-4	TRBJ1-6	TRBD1	CASRQGGGGFSPLHF	TGTGCCAGCAGGCAGGGTGGAGGGGGCTTTTCACCCCTCCACTTT
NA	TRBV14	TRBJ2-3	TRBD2	CASSLGLYENTDTQYF	TGTGCCAGCAGCCTGGGACTATACGAAAACACAGATACGCAGTATTTT
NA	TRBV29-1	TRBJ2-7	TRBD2	CSVGASGSYEQYF	TGCAGCGTAGGGGCTAGCGGCTCCTACGAGCAGTACTTC
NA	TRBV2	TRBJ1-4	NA	CASSEAQGATNEKLFF	TGTGCCAGCAGTGAAGCGCAGGGTGCAACTAATGAAAAACTGTTTTTT
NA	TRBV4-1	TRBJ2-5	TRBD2	CASSQRGGPRETQYF	TGCGCCAGCAGCCAACGCGGGGGGCCCCGAGAGACCCAGTACTTC
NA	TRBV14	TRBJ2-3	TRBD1	CASSQAAGTGADTQYF	TGTGCCAGCAGCCAAGCGGCGGGGACAGGGGCTGATACGCAGTATTTT
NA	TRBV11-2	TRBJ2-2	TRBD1	CASSPGQWGNTGELFF	TGTGCCAGCAGCCCGGGACAGTGGGGAAACACCGGGGAGCTGTTTTTT
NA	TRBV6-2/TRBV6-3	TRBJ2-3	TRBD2	CASSRAGRTDTQYF	TGTGCCAGCAGTAGAGCGGGGCGCACAGATACGCAGTATTTT
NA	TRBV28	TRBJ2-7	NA	CASSSLRLPPSYEQYF	TGTGCCAGCAGCTCCCTGAGGCTGCCTCCCTCCTACGAGCAGTACTTC
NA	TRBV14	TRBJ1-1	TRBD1	CASSLDRVYAFF	TGTGCCAGCAGCCTGGACAGGGTGTATGCTTTCTTT
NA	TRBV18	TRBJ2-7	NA	CASSPPKGDSYEQYF	TGTGCCAGCTCACCACCGAAGGGGGACTCCTACGAGCAGTACTTC
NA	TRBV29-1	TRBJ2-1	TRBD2	CSVGGLAGVREQFF	TGCAGCGTTGGAGGTCTAGCGGGAGTAAGGGAGCAGTTCTTC
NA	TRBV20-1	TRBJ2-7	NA	CSARRGGGGAYEQYF	TGCAGTGCTAGGCGGGGAGGGGGAGGAGCGTACGAGCAGTACTTC
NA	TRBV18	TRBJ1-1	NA	CASSPLGRNTEAFF	TGTGCCAGCTCACCCCTCGGGAGGAACACTGAAGCTTTCTTT
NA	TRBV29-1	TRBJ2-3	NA	CSVSGERGRTDTQYF	TGCAGCGTTAGCGGGGAAAGGGGGAGGACAGATACGCAGTATTTT
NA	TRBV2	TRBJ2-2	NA	CASSTQGTGELFF	TGTGCCAGCAGTACACAGGGTACCGGGGAGCTGTTTTTT
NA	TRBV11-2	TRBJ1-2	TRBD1	CASSSYTGTGYGYTF	TGTGCCAGCAGCTCGTACACTGGGACAGGGTATGGCTACACCTTC
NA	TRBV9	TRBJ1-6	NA	CASSVSPGTPLHF	TGTGCCAGCAGCGTAAGCCCGGGGACACCCCTCCACTTT
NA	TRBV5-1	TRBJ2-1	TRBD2	CASSGGGIYNEQFF	TGCGCCAGCAGCGGCGGGGGAATTTACAATGAGCAGTTCTTC
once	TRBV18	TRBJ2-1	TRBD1	CASSGDSLNEQFF	TGTGCCAGCTCAGGGGACAGCCTTAATGAGCAGTTCTTC
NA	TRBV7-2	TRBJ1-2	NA	CASSSQGNNGYTF	TGTGCCAGCAGCTCACAGGGAAATAATGGCTACACCTTC
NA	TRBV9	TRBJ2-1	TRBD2	CASSGTSGSSDERFF	TGTGCCAGCAGCGGGACTAGCGGGAGTAGCGATGAGCGGTTCTTC
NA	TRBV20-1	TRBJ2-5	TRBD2	CSARDHGLVKETQYF	TGCAGTGCTAGAGATCACGGACTAGTTAAAGAGACCCAGTACTTC